Listed below are T cell receptor beta chains from one sample, sequenced in a study of T-cell memory formation after mild COVID-19. TCRdb redid the calling of the 5' RACE reads with MiXCR, one entry per CDR3 protein. The data show approximately 260,000 distinct CDR3 sequences, roughly 17% seen once. The specimen was PBMCs or a T cell subset sorted from them (not recorded which). These receptors were obtained from a man younger than 35 who had mild COVID-19 (a few samples of this study predate the infection). Cell type and time point are not known. Each CDR3 is given with its conserved first and last residue. Each record gives: clone size, D gene, V gene, CDR3 length, J gene, CDR3 DNA, CDR3 protein. The D gene is left open where the match is weak. Where a row states a size, it is once, few, many or the class of an expanded clone; other rows omit it.

clone_size: NA
d_call: NA
v_call: TRBV20-1
cdr3_length: 14
j_call: TRBJ2-5
cdr3_nt: TGCAGTGCTAGTTTGAGCGCGGGCCAAGAGACCCAGTACTTC
cdr3_aa: CSASLSAGQETQYF

clone_size: many
d_call: NA
v_call: TRBV28
cdr3_length: 12
j_call: TRBJ1-1
cdr3_nt: TGTGCCAGCGAGTCAGTAAACACTGAAGCTTTCTTT
cdr3_aa: CASESVNTEAFF

clone_size: few
d_call: NA
v_call: TRBV7-2
cdr3_length: 13
j_call: TRBJ2-3
cdr3_nt: TGTGCCAGCAGCTTCACAGTATCAGATACGCAGTATTTT
cdr3_aa: CASSFTVSDTQYF

clone_size: few
d_call: NA
v_call: TRBV9
cdr3_length: 13
j_call: TRBJ1-5
cdr3_nt: TGTGCCAGCAGCATTGGCGGCGACCAGCCCCAGCATTTT
cdr3_aa: CASSIGGDQPQHF

clone_size: NA
d_call: NA
v_call: TRBV20-1
cdr3_length: 11
j_call: TRBJ2-5
cdr3_nt: TGCAGTGCTAACACGTTGGAGACCCAGTACTTC
cdr3_aa: CSANTLETQYF

clone_size: NA
d_call: NA
v_call: TRBV19
cdr3_length: 17
j_call: TRBJ1-3
cdr3_nt: TGTGCCAGTAGCAACCCTGGCCGGCGGTCCTCTGGAAACACCATATATTTT
cdr3_aa: CASSNPGRRSSGNTIYF

clone_size: few
d_call: NA
v_call: TRBV24-1
cdr3_length: 11
j_call: TRBJ2-1
cdr3_nt: TGTGCCACCGGGTTCTACAATGAGCAGTTCTTC
cdr3_aa: CATGFYNEQFF

clone_size: few
d_call: NA
v_call: TRBV28
cdr3_length: 13
j_call: TRBJ2-5
cdr3_nt: TGTGCCAGCAGTCGTGAAGGGGGACGTGACCAGTACTTC
cdr3_aa: CASSREGGRDQYF

clone_size: few
d_call: NA
v_call: TRBV5-1
cdr3_length: 14
j_call: TRBJ2-2
cdr3_nt: TGCGCCAGCAGCCTAGAGGGCCGCACCGGGGAGCTGTTTTTT
cdr3_aa: CASSLEGRTGELFF

clone_size: NA
d_call: NA
v_call: TRBV9
cdr3_length: 18
j_call: TRBJ2-5
cdr3_nt: TGTGCCAGCAGCCCGCGGAGTGGGGGACTTATAGACGGGGAGACCCAGTACTTC
cdr3_aa: CASSPRSGGLIDGETQYF

clone_size: NA
d_call: NA
v_call: TRBV11-2
cdr3_length: 15
j_call: TRBJ2-2
cdr3_nt: TGTGCCAGCACCCCAACCACAGGGTACACCGGGGAGCTGTTTTTT
cdr3_aa: CASTPTTGYTGELFF

clone_size: few
d_call: TRBD2
v_call: TRBV6-2/TRBV6-3
cdr3_length: 15
j_call: TRBJ2-1
cdr3_nt: TGTGCCAGCAGTTACACCCCCCTGACGGGGGGTGAGCAGTTCTTC
cdr3_aa: CASSYTPLTGGEQFF

clone_size: many
d_call: NA
v_call: TRBV5-1
cdr3_length: 15
j_call: TRBJ2-2
cdr3_nt: TGCGCCAGCAGCTTGGACGGACGCGGCACCGGGGAGCTGTTTTTT
cdr3_aa: CASSLDGRGTGELFF

clone_size: NA
d_call: NA
v_call: TRBV5-1
cdr3_length: 15
j_call: TRBJ2-7
cdr3_nt: TGCGCCAGCAGCTTGGTGGCCGGCGGTCAAGACGAGCAGTACTTC
cdr3_aa: CASSLVAGGQDEQYF

clone_size: few
d_call: NA
v_call: TRBV20-1
cdr3_length: 13
j_call: TRBJ2-3
cdr3_nt: TGCAGTGCTAGCGTGGGTAACACAGATACGCAGTATTTT
cdr3_aa: CSASVGNTDTQYF

clone_size: NA
d_call: NA
v_call: TRBV7-3
cdr3_length: 15
j_call: TRBJ2-1
cdr3_nt: TGTGCCAGCAGCTTAACGCGGGACAGCCACAATGAGCAGTTCTTC
cdr3_aa: CASSLTRDSHNEQFF

clone_size: NA
d_call: TRBD2
v_call: TRBV4-1
cdr3_length: 16
j_call: TRBJ2-7
cdr3_nt: TGCGCCAGCAGCCACACGGGACTAGCGGGCTCCTACGAGCAGTACTTC
cdr3_aa: CASSHTGLAGSYEQYF

clone_size: few
d_call: TRBD2
v_call: TRBV12-3/TRBV12-4
cdr3_length: 17
j_call: TRBJ2-1
cdr3_nt: TGTGCCAGCAAATCCGGACTAGCGGGGGATAGAAACAATGAGCAGTTCTTC
cdr3_aa: CASKSGLAGDRNNEQFF

clone_size: NA
d_call: NA
v_call: TRBV7-2
cdr3_length: 15
j_call: TRBJ2-3
cdr3_nt: TGTGCCAGCAGCCCGAGGGCGGTAAGCACAGATACGCAGTATTTT
cdr3_aa: CASSPRAVSTDTQYF

clone_size: few
d_call: TRBD2
v_call: TRBV7-2
cdr3_length: 16
j_call: TRBJ2-3
cdr3_nt: TGTGCCAGCAGCCGAGGTGCGGGGGGACGCACAGATACGCAGTATTTT
cdr3_aa: CASSRGAGGRTDTQYF

clone_size: few
d_call: TRBD1
v_call: TRBV5-5
cdr3_length: 14
j_call: TRBJ1-1
cdr3_nt: TGTGCCAGCAGCTTGAGGAGGGGGCAAGGTGAAGCTTTCTTT
cdr3_aa: CASSLRRGQGEAFF

clone_size: few
d_call: TRBD1
v_call: TRBV15
cdr3_length: 16
j_call: TRBJ2-2
cdr3_nt: TGTGCCACCAGCAGCGAGACAGGGCCTGGCACCGGGGAGCTGTTTTTT
cdr3_aa: CATSSETGPGTGELFF

clone_size: NA
d_call: NA
v_call: TRBV27
cdr3_length: 12
j_call: TRBJ1-5
cdr3_nt: TGTGCCAGCAGCCGGTGGGGTCAGCCCCAGCATTTT
cdr3_aa: CASSRWGQPQHF

clone_size: few
d_call: NA
v_call: TRBV7-3
cdr3_length: 12
j_call: TRBJ2-3
cdr3_nt: TGTGCCAGCACCCCGGGCACAGATACGCAGTATTTT
cdr3_aa: CASTPGTDTQYF

clone_size: NA
d_call: TRBD2
v_call: TRBV5-1
cdr3_length: 15
j_call: TRBJ2-5
cdr3_nt: TGCGCCAGCAGCTTGGAGGCTAGCGGGGGGGAGACCCAGTACTTC
cdr3_aa: CASSLEASGGETQYF

clone_size: NA
d_call: TRBD2
v_call: TRBV4-2
cdr3_length: 17
j_call: TRBJ2-2
cdr3_nt: TGTGCCAGCAGCCAAGAGGCAAGCGGGGGGGCCACCGGGGAGCTGTTTTTT
cdr3_aa: CASSQEASGGATGELFF

clone_size: few
d_call: NA
v_call: TRBV7-8
cdr3_length: 15
j_call: TRBJ1-2
cdr3_nt: TGTGCCAGCAGTGGGGGAGAGGAAATGCGGTATGGCTACACCTTC
cdr3_aa: CASSGGEEMRYGYTF

clone_size: few
d_call: NA
v_call: TRBV18
cdr3_length: 15
j_call: TRBJ2-3
cdr3_nt: TGTGCCAGCTCACCACCGGGGGCATCTTCAGATACGCAGTATTTT
cdr3_aa: CASSPPGASSDTQYF

clone_size: many
d_call: NA
v_call: TRBV3-1
cdr3_length: 13
j_call: TRBJ2-1
cdr3_nt: TGTGCCAGCAGCCAATTCCGTGAGGGGGGGCAGTTCTTC
cdr3_aa: CASSQFREGGQFF

clone_size: NA
d_call: NA
v_call: TRBV7-2
cdr3_length: 12
j_call: TRBJ2-1
cdr3_nt: TGTGCCAGCAGCTTAGATATTGGTGAGCAGTTCTTC
cdr3_aa: CASSLDIGEQFF

clone_size: few
d_call: NA
v_call: TRBV18
cdr3_length: 15
j_call: TRBJ2-3
cdr3_nt: TGTGCCAGCTCCCTCTTGGGCCAGGGAAGCGGTACGCAGTATTTT
cdr3_aa: CASSLLGQGSGTQYF

clone_size: few
d_call: TRBD1
v_call: TRBV7-2
cdr3_length: 14
j_call: TRBJ1-5
cdr3_nt: TGTGCCAGCAGCTTCTCAGGGGGCGCGGAACCCCAGCATTTT
cdr3_aa: CASSFSGGAEPQHF

clone_size: once
d_call: NA
v_call: TRBV6-5
cdr3_length: 15
j_call: TRBJ1-6
cdr3_nt: TGTGCCAGCAGCTTACTTCCGTTACCCCACTCACCCCTCCACTTT
cdr3_aa: CASSLLPLPHSPLHF

clone_size: NA
d_call: NA
v_call: TRBV4-1
cdr3_length: 15
j_call: TRBJ1-1
cdr3_nt: TGCGCCAGCAGCCAAGGGCAGGCGGAGGGCACTGAAGCTTTCTTT
cdr3_aa: CASSQGQAEGTEAFF

clone_size: few
d_call: NA
v_call: TRBV6-5
cdr3_length: 16
j_call: TRBJ2-6
cdr3_nt: TGTGCCAGCAGTCCCAGGGGTGCTACCGGGGCCAACGTCCTGACTTTC
cdr3_aa: CASSPRGATGANVLTF

clone_size: few
d_call: TRBD2
v_call: TRBV20-1
cdr3_length: 16
j_call: TRBJ2-5
cdr3_nt: TGCAGTACTAGGGGCGGGGGGCCTTCCCCCGCGGAGACCCAGTACTTC
cdr3_aa: CSTRGGGPSPAETQYF

clone_size: few
d_call: TRBD2
v_call: TRBV20-1
cdr3_length: 14
j_call: TRBJ2-7
cdr3_nt: TGCAGTGCTAGGGTCGGGGGGGACGCCTACGAGCAGTACTTC
cdr3_aa: CSARVGGDAYEQYF